The 5 T cell receptor beta chains below all came from one sample that was sequenced in a study of T-cell reconstitution after alpha-beta-depleted transplantation in children. Unique molecular identifiers featured in how the TCRbeta library was prepared. TCRdb re-called the PCR reads with MiXCR, one entry per CDR3 protein. In the table there are hundreds of thousands of distinct CDR3 sequences, 9.5% to 15% of which are singletons. The input for sequencing was PBMCs from the stem cell graft donor, taken from the stem cell graft. All receptors derive from a human donor who donated a stem cell graft to a child with combined immunodeficiency.

A few counts support this clonotype. The chain employs TRBV20-1 and TRBJ2-3, with 8 bases that match TRBD2. Germline V CDR1 and CDR2: DFQATT, SNEGSKA (reference sequence). The CDR3 has 15 residues. The ends lost 1 base at V and 6 bases at J; junction bases unmatched: 9. CDR3 DNA sequence: TGCAGTGCTAGAGTTAGTAGCGGGATATTCGATACGCAGTATTTT. This encodes CSARVSSGIFDTQYF.

This clonotype was detected a few times. The chain couples TRBV5-6 to TRBJ2-7; unclear D gene. CDR3 length: 13 amino acids. Trimming stripped 4 bases from V and 10 bases from J, with 18 bases between. Looked up from germline, CDR1 is SGHDT and CDR2 is YYEEEE. CDR3 region: CASSKPVVGNQYF. The CDR3 DNA is TGTGCCAGCAGCAAACCGGTCGTCGGAAATCAGTACTTC.

This clonotype was counted a few times. This chain links TRBV5-1 with TRBJ2-7; D may be TRBD2 (5 bases). Trimming pared 4 bases from V and 7 bases from J, leaving 15 bases between. Germline V gene data show CDR1 as SGHRS and CDR2 as YFSETQ. The CDR3 is made up of 13 amino acids. CDR3 sequence reads: CASSIAGSTEQYF. The CDR3 nucleotides are TGCGCCAGCAGCATCGCGGGTTCCACGGAGCAGTACTTC.

Many counts were recorded for this clonotype. This sequence joins TRBV7-2 and TRBJ2-1, with 7 bases that match TRBD1. Trimming removed 7 bases from V and 4 bases from J; junction bases left unmatched: 7. Germline CDR1 and CDR2: SGHTA and FQGNSA. CDR3 size: 14 residues. CDR3 in DNA: TGTGCCAGCACCCAAGGGGGCCGTTACAATGAGCAGTTCTTC. This gives the protein CASTQGGRYNEQFF.

This clonotype was found a few times. The gene calls are TRBV2 and TRBJ2-1; D is unclear. Germline-derived CDR1 and CDR2 are SNHLY and FYNNEI. This CDR3 has 13 residues. V shed 7 bases and J shed 6 bases, with 13 bases lying between them. The CDR3 bases are TGTGCCAGCAACATATTACTTGGCAATGAGCAGTTCTTC. It is translated as CASNILLGNEQFF.